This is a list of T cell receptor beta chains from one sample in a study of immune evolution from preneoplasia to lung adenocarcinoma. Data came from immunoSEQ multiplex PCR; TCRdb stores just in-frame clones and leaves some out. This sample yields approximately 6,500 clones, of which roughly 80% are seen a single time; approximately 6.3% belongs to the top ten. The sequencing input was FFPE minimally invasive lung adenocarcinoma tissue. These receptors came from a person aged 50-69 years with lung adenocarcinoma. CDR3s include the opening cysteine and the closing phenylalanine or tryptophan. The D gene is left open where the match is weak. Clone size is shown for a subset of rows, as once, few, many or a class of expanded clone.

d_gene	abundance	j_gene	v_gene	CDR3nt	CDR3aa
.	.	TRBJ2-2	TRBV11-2	TGTGCCAGCAGCTCTCCCGGGACAGCAAACACCGGGGGGCTGTTTTTT	CASSSPGTANTGGLFF
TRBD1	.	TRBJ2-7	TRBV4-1	TGCGCCAGCAGCTTGACCGGGACAGGGCGGGCCTACTACGAGCAGTACTTC	CASSLTGTGRAYYEQYF
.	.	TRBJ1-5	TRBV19	TGTGCCAGTAGTACCATTTGGGACAATAGCAATCAGCCCCAGCATTTT	CASSTIWDNSNQPQHF
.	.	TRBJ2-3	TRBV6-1	TGTGCCAGCAGATTGGATGGAGATACGCAGTATTTT	CASRLDGDTQYF
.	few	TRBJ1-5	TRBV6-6	TGTGCCAGCAGTTATCGCCCAGACTATAGCAATCAGCCCCAGCATTTT	CASSYRPDYSNQPQHF
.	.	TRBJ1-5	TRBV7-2	TGTGCCAGCAGCTTAGAATCATCCTATAGCAATCAGCCCCAGCATTTT	CASSLESSYSNQPQHF
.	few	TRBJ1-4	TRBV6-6	TGTGCCAGCAGCACCCCGGGAACTGAAAAACTGTTTTTT	CASSTPGTEKLFF
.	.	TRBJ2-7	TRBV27	TGTGCCAGTCGCCGGCTAGCGAGCTACGAGCAGTACTTC	CASRRLASYEQYF
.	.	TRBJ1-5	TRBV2	TGTGCCAGCAGTGACGAAGAGACCTACGGAAGTCAGCCCCAGCATTTT	CASSDEETYGSQPQHF
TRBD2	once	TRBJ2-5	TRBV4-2	TGTGCCAGCAGCCGGAGCGGGACCGGCGACCAAGAGACCCAGTACTTC	CASSRSGTGDQETQYF
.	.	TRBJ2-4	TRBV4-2	TGTGCCAGCAGCCAAGATCTAGCCAAAAACATTCAGTACTTC	CASSQDLAKNIQYF
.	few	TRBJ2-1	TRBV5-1	TGCGCCAGCAGATGGGAGTCCTACAATGAGCAGTTCTTC	CASRWESYNEQFF
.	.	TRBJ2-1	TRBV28	TGTGCCAGCAGGGACAGTAGCTCCTACAATGAGCAGTTCTTC	CASRDSSSYNEQFF
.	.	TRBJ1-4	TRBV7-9	TGTGCCAGCAGCGCAGCGGTGGGGGGGAATGAAAAACTGTTTTTT	CASSAAVGGNEKLFF
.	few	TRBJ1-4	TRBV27	TGTGCCAGCAGAAGGGCCGCAACTAATGAAAAACTGTTTTTT	CASRRAATNEKLFF
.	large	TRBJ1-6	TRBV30	TGTGCCTGGATGGACTCGAACTCCTATAATTCACCCCTCCACTTT	CAWMDSNSYNSPLHF
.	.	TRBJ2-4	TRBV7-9	TGTGCCAGCAGCTTAGAAACAGGTCTCGGCATTCAGTACTTC	CASSLETGLGIQYF
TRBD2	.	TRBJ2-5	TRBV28	TGTGCCAGCAGTTCTGGCGGGGAGGGAGAGACCCAGTACTTC	CASSSGGEGETQYF
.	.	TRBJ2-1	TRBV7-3	TGTGCCAGCAGTTCCACGTATCAGATCTACAATGAGCAGTTCTTC	CASSSTYQIYNEQFF
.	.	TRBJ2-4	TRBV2	TGTGCCAGCAGTCTACGATTCGAGGGAAACATTCAGTACTTC	CASSLRFEGNIQYF
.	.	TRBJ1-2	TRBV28	TGTGCCAGCAGTTTTGACGGGGCGTATGGCTACACCTTC	CASSFDGAYGYTF
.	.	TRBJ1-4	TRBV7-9	TGTGCCAGCAGCATCCGGGACCTTGAAAAACTGTTTTTT	CASSIRDLEKLFF
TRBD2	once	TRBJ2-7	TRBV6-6	TGTGCCAGCAGTTACCCAGCGGGGACCTCGACCTACGAGCAGTACTTC	CASSYPAGTSTYEQYF
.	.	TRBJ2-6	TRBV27	TGTGCCAGCAGTCAAGACAGGACCTCTGGGGCCAACGTCCTGACTTTC	CASSQDRTSGANVLTF
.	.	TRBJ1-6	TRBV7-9	TGTGCCAGCAGCCCAACGGCAGGGCCCTATAATTCACCCCTCCACTTT	CASSPTAGPYNSPLHF
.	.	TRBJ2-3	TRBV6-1	TGTGCCAGCAAGGGTTATGACACAGATACGCAGTATTTT	CASKGYDTDTQYF
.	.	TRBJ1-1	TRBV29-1	TGCAGCGTGGAAACTGAAGCTTTCTTT	CSVETEAFF
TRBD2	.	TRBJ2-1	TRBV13	TGTGCCAGCAGCTTCCCCATAGCGGGAGTCCGCTCCAATGAGCAGTTCTTC	CASSFPIAGVRSNEQFF
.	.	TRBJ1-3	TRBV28	TGTGCCAGCAGCCGGGACTTTAGCTCTGGAAACACCATATATTTT	CASSRDFSSGNTIYF
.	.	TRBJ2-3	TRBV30	TGTGCCTGGAAAGAGGGGTTCTCCACAGATACGCAGTATTTT	CAWKEGFSTDTQYF
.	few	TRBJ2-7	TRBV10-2	TGCGCCAGCAGTGCTCACCTGAATGTCTACGAGCAGTACTTC	CASSAHLNVYEQYF
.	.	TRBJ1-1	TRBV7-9	TGTGCCAGCAGCTTAATACTTAACACTGAAGCTTTCTTT	CASSLILNTEAFF
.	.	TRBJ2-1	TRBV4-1	TGCGCCAGCAGCTCCTCAGTGGATAATGAGCAGTTCTTC	CASSSSVDNEQFF
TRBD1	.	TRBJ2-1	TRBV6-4	TGTGCCAGCAGCGACGGGACAGATTACAATGAGCAGTTCTTC	CASSDGTDYNEQFF
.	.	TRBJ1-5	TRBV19	TGTGCCAGTGGAGGGCTACGGGGCTCAAGGCAGCCCCAGCATTTT	CASGGLRGSRQPQHF
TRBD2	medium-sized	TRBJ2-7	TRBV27	TGTGCCAGCAGTCCCCAGGGAGGGGTCGACGAGCAGTACTTC	CASSPQGGVDEQYF
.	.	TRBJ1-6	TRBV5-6	TGTGCCAGCAGAAGAGGTTCACCCCTCCACTTT	CASRRGSPLHF
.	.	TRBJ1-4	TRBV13	TGTGCCAGCAGCCGAGGGTTTGGGGGTAATGAAAAACTGTTTTTT	CASSRGFGGNEKLFF
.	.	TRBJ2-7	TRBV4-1	TGCGCCAGCAGCCTCTCCGGGACGTACTACGAGCAGTACTTC	CASSLSGTYYEQYF
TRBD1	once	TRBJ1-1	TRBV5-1	TGCGCCAGCAGCCCCATGCCCGGGACAGGTACCGGGGTGAACACTGAAGCTTTCTTT	CASSPMPGTGTGVNTEAFF
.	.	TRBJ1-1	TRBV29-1	TGCAGCGTTGACGGTTACACTGAAGCTTTCTTT	CSVDGYTEAFF
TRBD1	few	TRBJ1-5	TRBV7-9	TGTGCCAGCAGCCCTACCGACAGGGGGGATCAGCCCCAGCATTTT	CASSPTDRGDQPQHF
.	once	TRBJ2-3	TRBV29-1	TGCAGCGTTGAAGATCCACAGGAGACAGATACGCAGTATTTT	CSVEDPQETDTQYF
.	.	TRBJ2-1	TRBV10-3	TGTGCCATCAACACTAAGGACAATGAGCAGTTCTTC	CAINTKDNEQFF
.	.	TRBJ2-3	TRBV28	TGTGCCAGCAGTCTAAGCCTGGGCGATACGCAGTATTTT	CASSLSLGDTQYF
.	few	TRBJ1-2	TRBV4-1	TGCGCCAGCAGCCAAGAAGGTTGGACCGCGGGGGAGAAGGACTATGGCTACACCTTC	CASSQEGWTAGEKDYGYTF
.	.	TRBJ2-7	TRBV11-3	TGTGCCAGCAGCTTAGGTGAACAACGCGAGCAGTACTTC	CASSLGEQREQYF
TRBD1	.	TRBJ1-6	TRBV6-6	TGTGCCAGCAGTTACGAGGGGACAGGGGGTTCACCCCTCCACTTT	CASSYEGTGGSPLHF
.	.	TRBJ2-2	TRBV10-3	TGTGCCATCAATCCCCATTTAGGGAACACCGGGGAGCTGTTTTTT	CAINPHLGNTGELFF
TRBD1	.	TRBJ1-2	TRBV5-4	TGTGCCAGCAGCTTACAAACAGGGGAAGATGGCTACACCTTC	CASSLQTGEDGYTF
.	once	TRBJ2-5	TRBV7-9	TGTGCCAGCAGCTTAGCTGGGCCCAAAGAGACCCAGTACTTC	CASSLAGPKETQYF
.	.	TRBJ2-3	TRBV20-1	TGCAGTGCCATCAGACTCGATACGCAGTATTTT	CSAIRLDTQYF
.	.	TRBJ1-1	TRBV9	TGTGCCAGCAGCGTAGCCGACGGCCAGAACACTGAAGCTTTCTTT	CASSVADGQNTEAFF
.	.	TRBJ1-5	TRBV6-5	TGTGCCAGCAGTTACTCCCGGGGTGGGAATCAGCCCCAGCATTTT	CASSYSRGGNQPQHF
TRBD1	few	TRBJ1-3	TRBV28	TGTGCCAGCAGTTTAGCAGGGGGATTCGGAAACACCATATATTTT	CASSLAGGFGNTIYF